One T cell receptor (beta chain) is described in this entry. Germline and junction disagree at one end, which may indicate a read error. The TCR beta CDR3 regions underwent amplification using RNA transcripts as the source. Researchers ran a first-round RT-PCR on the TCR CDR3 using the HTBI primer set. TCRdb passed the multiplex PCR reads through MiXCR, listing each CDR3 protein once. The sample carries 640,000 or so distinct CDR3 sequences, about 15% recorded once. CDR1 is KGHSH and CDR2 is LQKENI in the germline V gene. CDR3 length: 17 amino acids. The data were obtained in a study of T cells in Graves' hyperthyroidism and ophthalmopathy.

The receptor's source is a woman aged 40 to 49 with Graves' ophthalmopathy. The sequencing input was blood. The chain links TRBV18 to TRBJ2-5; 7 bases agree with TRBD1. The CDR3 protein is CASSSPNRGVRQETQYF. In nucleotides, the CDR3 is TGTGCCAGCTCATCACCCAACAGGGGAGTGAGGCAAGAGACCCAGTACTTC.